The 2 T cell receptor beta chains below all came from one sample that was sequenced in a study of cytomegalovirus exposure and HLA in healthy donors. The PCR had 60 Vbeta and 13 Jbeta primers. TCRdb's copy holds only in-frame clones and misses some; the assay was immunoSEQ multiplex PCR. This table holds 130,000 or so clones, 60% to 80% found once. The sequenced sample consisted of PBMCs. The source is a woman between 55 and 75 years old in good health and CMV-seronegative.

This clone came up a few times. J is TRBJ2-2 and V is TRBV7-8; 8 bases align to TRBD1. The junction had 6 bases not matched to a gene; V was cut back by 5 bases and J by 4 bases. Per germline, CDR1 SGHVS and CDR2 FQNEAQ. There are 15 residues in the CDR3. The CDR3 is CASSPQGARTGELFF. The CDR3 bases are TGTGCCAGCAGCCCCCAGGGGGCGCGCACCGGGGAGCTGTTTTTT.

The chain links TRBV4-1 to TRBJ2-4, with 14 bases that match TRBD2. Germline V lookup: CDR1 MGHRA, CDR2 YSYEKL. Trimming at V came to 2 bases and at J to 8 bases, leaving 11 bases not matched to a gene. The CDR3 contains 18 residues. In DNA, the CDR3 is TGCGCCAGCAGCCAAATTACAACCGGGACTAGCGGGAGTCACATTCAGTACTTC. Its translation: CASSQITTGTSGSHIQYF.